The rows below give T cell receptor beta chains drawn from one sample of a study of blood T cell repertoires in COVID-19. TCRdb's table, derived via immunoSEQ multiplex PCR, lists solely in-frame clones and lacks some. This table has fewer than 400,000 clones, about 86% appearing once. Input material: peripheral blood. The origin of the receptors is a man younger than 40 with active or convalescent COVID-19. CDR3s include the opening cysteine and the closing phenylalanine or tryptophan. A D gene is named only where the DNA matches it firmly. Only some rows state a clone size, as once, few, many or a class for expanded clones.

V gene: TRBV3-1/TRBV3-2
D gene: .
clone size: .
J gene: TRBJ1-2
CDR3 DNA: TGTGCCAGTAGCTTCGAGGTCGGCTATGGCTACACCTTC
CDR3 protein: CASSFEVGYGYTF

V gene: TRBV6-6
D gene: .
clone size: .
J gene: TRBJ2-7
CDR3 DNA: TGTGCCAGCAGTTCACCCGGGTCCTCCTACTACGAGCAGTACTTC
CDR3 protein: CASSSPGSSYYEQYF

V gene: TRBV21-1
D gene: .
clone size: .
J gene: TRBJ2-7
CDR3 DNA: TGTGCCAGCAGCTCTCCCAGGGGGACGGTCCCCTACGAGCAGTACTTC
CDR3 protein: CASSSPRGTVPYEQYF

V gene: TRBV7-2
D gene: .
clone size: many
J gene: TRBJ2-1
CDR3 DNA: TGTGCCAGCAGCCCCGGGACTCTTCAGGTTGATGAGCAGTTCTTC
CDR3 protein: CASSPGTLQVDEQFF

V gene: TRBV27
D gene: TRBD2
clone size: once
J gene: TRBJ2-1
CDR3 DNA: TGTGCCAGCAGTTCCCGGCCTCCTAGCGGGTCCGCGGGGGAGCAGTTCTTC
CDR3 protein: CASSSRPPSGSAGEQFF

V gene: TRBV11-3
D gene: .
clone size: .
J gene: TRBJ2-3
CDR3 DNA: TGTGCCAGCAGCTTAGAGGAGGCAGATACGCAGTATTTT
CDR3 protein: CASSLEEADTQYF

V gene: TRBV5-1
D gene: .
clone size: .
J gene: TRBJ1-2
CDR3 DNA: TGCGCCAGCAGCTTGGTGCCAGGTCCTCTCACTAACTATGGCTACACCTTC
CDR3 protein: CASSLVPGPLTNYGYTF

V gene: TRBV6-5
D gene: TRBD1
clone size: .
J gene: TRBJ2-7
CDR3 DNA: TGTGCCAGCAGTTCTCAGCGCCCGGGACAGGGCTACGAGCAGTACTTC
CDR3 protein: CASSSQRPGQGYEQYF

V gene: TRBV6-6
D gene: .
clone size: .
J gene: TRBJ2-1
CDR3 DNA: TGTGCCACCCTGAGGCGGGCCGGCGAGCAGTTCTTC
CDR3 protein: CATLRRAGEQFF

V gene: TRBV19
D gene: TRBD2
clone size: .
J gene: TRBJ2-1
CDR3 DNA: TGTGCCAGTAGTTCAATCTCTAGCGGGAGACTGAATGAGCAGTTCTTC
CDR3 protein: CASSSISSGRLNEQFF

V gene: TRBV6-2/TRBV6-3
D gene: .
clone size: .
J gene: TRBJ1-1
CDR3 DNA: TGTGCCAGCAGTCGCGGGACTGAAGCTTTCTTT
CDR3 protein: CASSRGTEAFF

V gene: TRBV5-6
D gene: .
clone size: many
J gene: TRBJ2-1
CDR3 DNA: TGTGCCAGCAGCTTGGGTCCGGAGCAGTTCTTC
CDR3 protein: CASSLGPEQFF

V gene: TRBV16
D gene: .
clone size: .
J gene: TRBJ1-1
CDR3 DNA: TGTGCCAGCAGCCAATTGGTCCTATTTGCGACTGAAGCTTTCTTT
CDR3 protein: CASSQLVLFATEAFF

V gene: TRBV4-3
D gene: .
clone size: .
J gene: TRBJ2-1
CDR3 DNA: TGCGCCAGCAGCCAAGCAACTGGGGGAGGCCATAAGAGGGATGAGCAGTTCTTC
CDR3 protein: CASSQATGGGHKRDEQFF

V gene: TRBV6-5
D gene: TRBD1
clone size: few
J gene: TRBJ1-1
CDR3 DNA: TGTGCCAGCACGGAACAGGGGAGGAACACTGAAGCTTTCTTT
CDR3 protein: CASTEQGRNTEAFF

V gene: TRBV6-5
D gene: TRBD1
clone size: .
J gene: TRBJ1-4
CDR3 DNA: TGTGCCAGCAGTCAGGACAGGGCTAATGAAAAACTGTTTTTT
CDR3 protein: CASSQDRANEKLFF

V gene: TRBV7-9
D gene: TRBD2
clone size: .
J gene: TRBJ2-1
CDR3 DNA: TGTGCCAGCAGCTTAGGGACTAGCGAGGCAAATGAGCAGTTCTTC
CDR3 protein: CASSLGTSEANEQFF

V gene: TRBV27
D gene: .
clone size: .
J gene: TRBJ2-1
CDR3 DNA: TGTGCCAGCAACCCCCGGGGGTCCTACAATGAGCAGTTCTTC
CDR3 protein: CASNPRGSYNEQFF

V gene: TRBV15
D gene: .
clone size: .
J gene: TRBJ1-5
CDR3 DNA: TGTGCCACCAGCAGAGATCAGGGTCAGCCCCAGCATTTT
CDR3 protein: CATSRDQGQPQHF

V gene: TRBV7-2
D gene: .
clone size: .
J gene: TRBJ1-2
CDR3 DNA: TGTGCCAGCAGCTTAGGTAGCAGGGATGGCTACACCTTC
CDR3 protein: CASSLGSRDGYTF